A single sample is the source of the 32 T cell receptor beta chains below, sequenced in a study of shared T cell receptors in the human thymus (dated by TCRdb to 2020 to 2023). Library preparation used the immunoSEQ multiplex PCR assay. Sourced from immuneACCESS, this table was stored by TCRdb with only in-frame sequences that have V and J called. A share of the clones is absent; for the studies checked, an unresolved V gene accounts for under half, and the remainder has no known explanation. The sample table records 540,000 or so clones; around 78% of these occur just once. The ten biggest clones cover more than 0.01% of the sample. The same data also went into a second study, on human thymus T cells.

Material: thymocytes. These receptors came from a boy under three years old with a congenital heart defect. Donor details come from another sample of the same person, matched by shared clones.

This clone occurred a few times. The chain employs TRBV4-3 and TRBJ2-3; 10 bases match TRBD2. The germline gives CDR1 LGHNA, CDR2 YSLEER. The CDR3 covers 17 residues. Trimming took 0 bases from V and 1 from J; bases not matched to a gene: 4. The CDR3 DNA is TGCGCCAGCAGCCAAGAACGAGGGACTAGCGGCACAGATACGCAGTATTTT. Its protein is CASSQERGTSGTDTQYF.

The chain combines TRBV5-8 with TRBJ1-2; D may be TRBD1 (5 bases). The CDR3 loop spans 15 amino acids. Trimming stripped 4 bases from V and 0 bases from J, with 13 bases between. Germline V gene sequence: CDR1 SGHTS, CDR2 YDEGEE. In DNA, the CDR3 is TGTGCCAGCAGCCGTGACAGCCCGCCTAACTATGGCTACACCTTC. The encoded protein is CASSRDSPPNYGYTF. The full variable domain, completed using reference TRBV5-8 and TRBJ1-2, is EAGVTQSPTHLIKTRGQQATLRCSPISGHTSVYWYQQALGLGLQFLLWYDEGEERNRGNFPPRFSGRQFPNYSSELNVNALELEDSALYLCASSRDSPPNYGYTFGSGTRLTVV.

CDR3 loop: CASRMYTDTQYF. The CDR3 DNA sequence: TGCGCCAGCAGAATGTACACAGATACGCAGTATTTT. The gene calls are TRBV10-2 and TRBJ2-3; D gene ambiguous. Between the trimmed V and J ends, which lost 6 bases and 2 bases, there was a span of 6 bases. This CDR3 contains 12 residues. Germline V CDR1 and CDR2: WSHSY, SAAADI.

This clone was counted between two and nine times. The chain has TRBV5-6 and TRBJ2-3, with D perhaps TRBD2 (7 bases). Looked up from germline, CDR1 is SGHDT and CDR2 is YYEEEE. The ends were cut back, 0 bases at V and 2 bases at J, with 10 bases in the middle. The CDR3 has 15 amino acids. The CDR3 loop reads CASSLDGGPTDTQYF. DNA for the CDR3: TGTGCCAGCAGCTTGGACGGGGGGCCCACAGATACGCAGTATTTT.

The J gene is TRBJ2-2, the V gene TRBV25-1, with TRBD1 as a possible D gene (5 bases). Germline V gives CDR1 MGHDK, CDR2 SYGVNS. The CDR3 totals 13 residues. V dropped 9 bases and J dropped 0 bases, with 8 bases sitting between them. CDR3 sequence: CASMTANTGELFF. The DNA for the CDR3 is TGTGCCAGTATGACAGCGAACACCGGGGAGCTGTTTTTT. Filled out from reference TRBV25-1 and TRBJ2-2, the complete variable domain reads EADIYQTPRYLVIGTGKKITLECSQTMGHDKMYWYQQDPGMELHLIHYSYGVNSTEKGDLSSESTVSRIRTEHFPLTLESARPSHTSQYLCASMTANTGELFFGEGSRLTVL.

The rearrangement links TRBV7-9 to TRBJ2-3, with 10 nucleotides matching TRBD1. Germline loops: CDR1 SEHNR, CDR2 FQNEAQ (reference sequence). CDR3 size: 16 residues. V shed 2 bases and J 3 bases; nucleotides not matched to a gene: 5. The CDR3 nucleotides are TGTGCCAGCAGCTTAATACCGGGACAGGGGACAGATACGCAGTATTTT. Its translation: CASSLIPGQGTDTQYF.

CDR3 residues: CASSVGAGNPTGANVLTF. For the CDR3, the DNA is TGTGCCAGCAGCGTAGGGGCGGGAAACCCCACTGGGGCCAACGTCCTGACTTTC. The chain couples TRBV9 to TRBJ2-6, with D tentatively TRBD2 (6 bases). Trimming cost V 0 bases and J 2 bases, with 15 bases left between them. From germline, CDR1 is SGDLS and CDR2 YYNGEE. This CDR3 region has 18 residues.

This clone appeared a single time. The chain couples TRBV5-6 to TRBJ2-7, with a possible D match to TRBD1 (5 bases). Trimming left V 7 bases short and J 0 bases short, with 23 bases between. Per germline, CDR1 SGHDT and CDR2 YYEEEE. The CDR3 contains 17 residues. CDR3 sequence (DNA): TGTGCCAGCGCACACAACCTACGGGCAGGGCTCTCCTACGAGCAGTACTTC. This encodes CASAHNLRAGLSYEQYF.

This clone showed up just a few times. V gene TRBV4-3 combines with J gene TRBJ2-1, with TRBD2 matching 12 bases. With 0 bases clipped from V and 3 bases from J, the junction kept 12 bases outside the gene matches. This CDR3 has 20 residues. CDR1 and CDR2 from the germline V gene are LGHNA and YSLEER. The CDR3 sequence is CASSQDRASGRAPYYNEQFF. The CDR3 coding sequence is TGCGCCAGCAGCCAAGATAGGGCTAGCGGGAGGGCCCCCTACTACAATGAGCAGTTCTTC.

This clone was seen only a few times. This chain uses TRBV21-1 with TRBJ2-7; the table's D call of TRBD1 was not tested on the DNA. TRBV21-1 constitutes a pseudogene. The CDR3 length is 17 residues. CDR3 bases: TGTGCCAGCAGCAAAGCATCGACAGGGGGGAGATCCTACGAGCAGTACTTC. It yields the protein CASSKASTGGRSYEQYF.

To note about this clone: Other nucleotide sequences from this sample produce the same CDR3. The V and J genes are TRBV5-6 and TRBJ2-5; D is uncertain. V was trimmed by 3 bases and J by 2 bases, leaving 2 bases between them. This CDR3 has 11 residues. Germline V gene lookup returns CDR1 SGHDT and CDR2 YYEEEE. This CDR3 is CASSSQETQYF. CDR3 nucleotide sequence: TGTGCCAGCAGCTCACAAGAGACCCAGTACTTC.

This sequence joins TRBV10-3 and TRBJ2-3; D is ambiguous. This CDR3 has 12 amino acids. Trimming shortened V by 6 bases and J by 0 bases, and 4 bases separated the two germline ends. CDR1 and CDR2 (germline): ENHRY, SYGVKD. CDR3 DNA: TGTGCCATCAGCCCGAGCACAGATACGCAGTATTTT. It is translated as CAISPSTDTQYF.

V usage is TRBV15 and J usage is TRBJ1-1; D is unresolved. The V end was cut by 1 base, the J end by 1 base, with 10 bases between. This CDR3 is built from 15 residues. The germline V gene encodes CDR1 LNHNV and CDR2 YYDKDF (reference sequence). CDR3 bases: TGTGCCACCAGCAGAGGGCAGGTGGCGAACACTGAAGCTTTCTTT. This gives the protein CATSRGQVANTEAFF.

The chain employs TRBV11-2 and TRBJ2-5; 10 bases are shared with TRBD1. Germline CDR1 SGHAT, CDR2 FQNNGV. V shed 6 bases, J shed 5 bases, and the junction held 6 bases outside the gene matches. The CDR3 loop spans 14 amino acids. The CDR3 sequence is CASRRQGAGETQYF. Here the CDR3 DNA reads TGTGCCAGCAGACGACAGGGGGCAGGGGAGACCCAGTACTTC.

The J gene is TRBJ1-1, the V gene TRBV4-3; 9 nucleotides line up with TRBD1. With 1 base clipped from V and 3 bases from J, the junction kept 0 bases outside the gene matches. Per germline, CDR1 LGHNA and CDR2 YSLEER. CDR3 length equals 14 residues. In nucleotides, the CDR3 is TGCGCCAGCAGCCAAGGACAGGGGGACACTGAAGCTTTCTTT. This sequence encodes CASSQGQGDTEAFF.

The V call is TRBV10-3, the J call TRBJ2-7; 8 nucleotides align to TRBD1. The CDR3 consists of 14 residues. With V trimmed by 4 bases and J by 2 bases, 4 bases remained unmatched. Germline-derived CDR1 and CDR2 are ENHRY and SYGVKD. CDR3 region: CAISGGDRTYEQYF. The CDR3 nucleotides are TGTGCCATCAGTGGTGGGGACAGGACCTACGAGCAGTACTTC.

In its sample, this clone was seen a few times. This chain uses TRBV29-1 with TRBJ2-5; 10 bases map to TRBD1. The ends lost 5 bases at V and 5 bases at J; junction bases unmatched: 2. Germline V CDR1 and CDR2: SQVTM, ANQGSEA. There are 12 residues in the CDR3. The CDR3 nucleotides are TGCAGCGTTCCGGGACAGGGGGAGACCCAGTACTTC. Its translation is CSVPGQGETQYF.

V gene TRBV28 combines with J gene TRBJ1-4; D is possibly TRBD1 (6 bases). The CDR3 extends over 17 amino acids. Germline V gives CDR1 MDHEN, CDR2 SYDVKM. V shed 2 bases and J shed 7 bases, with 20 bases lying between them. As DNA, the CDR3 is TGTGCCAGCAGTTTACTACAGGGCAGGGTTGGGGGTGAAAAACTGTTTTTT. This gives the protein CASSLLQGRVGGEKLFF.

The chain joins TRBV5-6 to TRBJ2-1; TRBD2 matches 10 bases. Germline V gives CDR1 SGHDT, CDR2 YYEEEE. CDR3 length equals 16 residues. The V segment lost 1 base and the J segment 7 bases; nucleotides outside the gene matches: 8. The CDR3, as DNA: TGTGCCAGCAGCTTGCAAGCGGGAGGGCCGGGGAATGAGCAGTTCTTC. Translated, it gives CASSLQAGGPGNEQFF.

The chain couples TRBV28 to TRBJ2-7, with TRBD1 matching over 8 bases. The CDR3 is 16 residues long. The J segment lost 3 bases and the V segment lost 5 bases, leaving 12 bases of the junction unmatched. Germline V lookup: CDR1 MDHEN, CDR2 SYDVKM. CDR3 DNA: TGTGCCAGCAGTGTGTGCCGACAGGGGTCCCTCTACGAGCAGTACTTC. The encoded protein is CASSVCRQGSLYEQYF.

This clone was observed a single time. The chain links TRBV7-2 to TRBJ2-3; the match to TRBD2 covers 13 bases. This CDR3 spans 17 amino acids. With V trimmed by 5 bases and J by 2 bases, 7 bases remained unmatched. Germline V lookup: CDR1 SGHTA, CDR2 FQGNSA. The CDR3 nucleotides are TGTGCCAGCAGCCCTAGGACTAGCGGGAGTCCCACAGATACGCAGTATTTT. Its protein is CASSPRTSGSPTDTQYF.

The CDR3 nucleotides are TGTGCCAGCAGTAAACCTACAGGGGACGGCTACACCTTC. Residues: CASSKPTGDGYTF. The chain has TRBV27 and TRBJ1-2; 7 bases fit TRBD1. The CDR3 covers 13 residues. V gave up 5 bases and J gave up 8 bases; unmatched junction bases: 8. Germline V gene sequence: CDR1 MNHEY, CDR2 SMNVEV (reference sequence).

This sequence joins TRBV27 and TRBJ2-1; 15 nucleotides agree with TRBD2. The CDR3 contains 21 residues. The germline V gene encodes CDR1 MNHEY and CDR2 SMNVEV (reference sequence). J lost 7 bases, V lost 5 bases, and 21 bases had no gene match. This chain's CDR3 is CASSQEGAGTSGRNLGNEQFF. In DNA, the CDR3 is TGTGCCAGCAGTCAAGAAGGGGCCGGGACTAGCGGGAGGAACCTAGGGAATGAGCAGTTCTTC.

V usage is TRBV4-3 and J usage is TRBJ2-3; 10 bases line up with TRBD2. CDR1 is LGHNA, CDR2 YSLEER, per germline. The V and J ends lost 2 bases and 4 bases, in that order; junction bases with no gene match: 6. CDR3 length equals 16 residues. CDR3 region: CASSQHNLAGADTQYF. The CDR3 DNA reads as TGCGCCAGCAGCCAACACAATCTAGCGGGAGCAGATACGCAGTATTTT.

This chain joins TRBV5-1 and TRBJ2-5, with 9 nucleotides matching TRBD1. V shed 4 bases, J shed 1 base, and the junction held 8 bases outside the gene matches. CDR1 is SGHRS and CDR2 is YFSETQ in the germline V gene. This CDR3 is 16 amino acids long. CDR3 nucleotides: TGCGCCAGCAGCAAGGGACAGGGAAGGACCCAAGAGACCCAGTACTTC. Amino acids: CASSKGQGRTQETQYF.

CDR3 DNA sequence: TGTGCCAGCAGCCTGCAGGGGAGCAATTCACCCCTCCACTTT. Translation gives CASSLQGSNSPLHF. This chain uses TRBV7-3 with TRBJ1-6, with a weak D call TRBD1 (6 bases). CDR1 and CDR2 (germline): SGHTA, FQGTGA. The CDR3 has 14 amino acids. Trimming stripped 5 bases from V and 7 bases from J, with 12 bases between.

The chain recombines TRBV25-1 with TRBJ1-2, with a weak D call TRBD1 (5 bases). The CDR3 runs 16 residues. The V and J ends lost 6 bases and 0 bases respectively, with 17 bases between them. Germline assignment: CDR1 MGHDK and CDR2 SYGVNS. In DNA, the CDR3 is TGTGCCAGCAGAGGAGGGGTTGATGGGGCTAACTATGGCTACACCTTC. This translates into CASRGGVDGANYGYTF.

This clone was counted a single time. V usage is TRBV10-1 and J usage is TRBJ2-5, with D tentatively TRBD2 (6 bases). Germline-derived CDR1 and CDR2 are WNHNN and SYGVQD (reference sequence). The ends were cut back, 3 bases at V and 1 base at J, with 12 bases in the middle. The CDR3 is 15 amino acids. The CDR3 region has the DNA TGCGCCAGCAGTGAAACTAGCCAATTCCAAGAGACCCAGTACTTC. This sequence encodes CASSETSQFQETQYF.

This clone was recorded once. The gene calls are TRBV4-3 and TRBJ2-7; 8 bases agree with TRBD2. The ends lost 0 bases at V and 2 bases at J; junction bases unmatched: 6. Germline V gene data show CDR1 as LGHNA and CDR2 as YSLEER. CDR3 size: 16 residues. The CDR3, as DNA: TGCGCCAGCAGCCAAGAGAGACTAGCGCCTCCCTACGAGCAGTACTTC. Translating it yields CASSQERLAPPYEQYF.

This clone was detected only once. This rearrangement joins TRBV4-3 to TRBJ2-1, with 12 bases lining up with TRBD2. V gave up 4 bases and J gave up 8 bases; unmatched junction bases: 12. This CDR3 region has 17 residues. The germline V gene encodes CDR1 LGHNA and CDR2 YSLEER. The CDR3 DNA reads TGCGCCAGCAGCCGTAATAATATAGCTAGCGGGAGGGATGAGCAGTTCTTC. Amino acids: CASSRNNIASGRDEQFF.

The chain has TRBV2 and TRBJ2-1; 14 nucleotides match TRBD2. CDR1 SNHLY and CDR2 FYNNEI come from the germline V gene. This CDR3 region has 14 residues. Germline trimming cut 6 bases from V and 8 bases from J; bases unmatched to any gene: 3. CDR3 DNA sequence: TGTGCCAGCAGGGGACTAGCGGGGGTCGATGAGCAGTTCTTC. Protein: CASRGLAGVDEQFF.

This chain joins TRBV27 and TRBJ1-2, with 12 bases aligning to TRBD1. V gave up 2 bases and J gave up 14 bases; unmatched junction bases: 6. This CDR3 has 13 amino acids. Germline lookup yields CDR1 MNHEY and CDR2 SMNVEV (reference sequence). The CDR3 region is CASSLPRDRGRTF. In nucleotides, the CDR3 is TGTGCCAGCAGTTTACCCAGGGACAGGGGGCGTACCTTC.